The 21 T cell receptor beta chains below were found in one sample sequenced in a study of blood T cell repertoires in COVID-19. Using immunoSEQ multiplex PCR, the repertoire was profiled, and TCRdb retains in-frame clones only, with some absent. The sample has 310,000 or so clones, roughly 90% seen once. Sequencing input: peripheral blood. These receptors all come from a woman aged 50 to 65 with active or convalescent COVID-19.

The chain employs TRBV7-9 and TRBJ2-1; D uncertain. The CDR3 runs 15 residues. CDR1 SEHNR and CDR2 FQNEAQ come from the germline V gene (reference sequence). Trimming took off 7 bases at V and 8 bases at J, with 21 bases between the two ends. The CDR3 DNA reads as TGTGCCAGCAACATCCCGGCAACCTCAGGCGATGAGCAGTTCTTC. Amino acid sequence: CASNIPATSGDEQFF.

V and J are TRBV14 and TRBJ1-5, with no clear D. This CDR3 region has 14 residues. In germline, CDR1 is SGHDN, CDR2 FVKESK. Trimming removed 4 bases at V and 0 bases at J, with 7 bases between. CDR3 region: CASSPSNSNQPQHF. The CDR3 region has the DNA TGTGCCAGCAGCCCCTCTAATAGCAATCAGCCCCAGCATTTT.

This clone has only one observation. The chain links TRBV7-2 to TRBJ1-2; no clear D gene. This CDR3 has 13 residues. Trimming pared 0 bases from V and 5 bases from J, leaving 7 bases between. CDR1 is SGHTA and CDR2 is FQGNSA in the germline V gene. The CDR3 coding sequence is TGTGCCAGCAGCTTAGCCGGACTATATGGCTACACCTTC. Translation gives CASSLAGLYGYTF.

This sequence joins TRBV3-1 (or the pseudogene TRBV3-2) and TRBJ2-7; a possible D gene is TRBD2 (5 bases). There are 14 residues in the CDR3. Trimming left V 5 bases short and J 0 bases short, with 11 bases between. CDR1 and CDR2 (germline): LGHDT, YNNKEL (reference sequence). CDR3 DNA sequence: TGTGCCAGCAGCTCTGACGGACTCTCCTACGAGCAGTACTTC. This encodes CASSSDGLSYEQYF.

V is TRBV7-9 and J is TRBJ1-2; D ambiguous. The CDR3 runs to 14 residues. Germline V gives CDR1 SEHNR, CDR2 FQNEAQ (reference sequence). V lost 5 bases and J lost 3, with 13 bases in between. CDR3 sequence reads: CASSREGPYYGYTF. Here the CDR3 DNA reads TGTGCCAGCAGCCGGGAGGGCCCCTACTATGGCTACACCTTC.

The chain carries TRBV5-1 and TRBJ2-7; TRBD2 matches 10 bases. V trimming: 0 bases; J trimming: 4 bases; junction bases outside the gene matches: 4. CDR3 length: 15 amino acids. Germline V gene lookup returns CDR1 SGHRS and CDR2 YFSETQ. CDR3 amino acids: CASSLGLAGVYEQYF. CDR3 in DNA: TGCGCCAGCAGCTTGGGTCTAGCGGGAGTATACGAGCAGTACTTC.

The genes are TRBV11-2 and TRBJ1-5; D remains ambiguous. Trimming removed 0 bases from V and 3 bases from J, with 9 bases in between. Germline V CDR1 and CDR2: SGHAT, FQNNGV. The length of the CDR3 is 15 residues. In DNA, the CDR3 is TGTGCCAGCAGCTTAGATGGCGGGTCCAATCAGCCCCAGCATTTT. It encodes CASSLDGGSNQPQHF.

The rearrangement links TRBV30 to TRBJ2-5, with 10 bases fitting TRBD1. This CDR3 is built from 16 residues. CDR1 and CDR2 (germline): GTSNPN, SVGIG (reference sequence). The junction had 12 bases not matched to a gene; V was cut back by 1 base and J by 7 bases. CDR3 in amino acids: CAWSGGGQGVRVTQYF. The CDR3 nucleotides read TGTGCCTGGAGTGGGGGTGGACAGGGGGTTCGGGTGACCCAGTACTTC. Drawing the rest from reference TRBV30 and TRBJ2-5, the complete variable domain is SQTIHQWPATLVQPVGSPLSLECTVEGTSNPNLYWYRQAAGRGLQLLFYSVGIGQISSEVPQNLSASRPQDRQFILSSKKLLLSDSGFYLCAWSGGGQGVRVTQYFGPGTRLLVL.

The chain joins TRBV28 to TRBJ1-2, with D tentatively TRBD1 (6 bases). This CDR3 spans 15 amino acids. Germline V gene lookup returns CDR1 MDHEN and CDR2 SYDVKM. V was shortened by 8 bases and J by 0 bases, with 16 bases between the two germline ends. The CDR3 is CASGSGVITNYGYTF. Here the CDR3 DNA reads TGTGCCAGCGGATCAGGGGTAATTACTAACTATGGCTACACCTTC.

The J gene is TRBJ2-4, the V gene TRBV4-2, with 12 positions matching TRBD2. Germline loops: CDR1 LGHNA, CDR2 YNFKEQ. There are 17 residues in the CDR3. With 4 bases clipped from V and 6 bases from J, the junction kept 10 bases outside the gene matches. The DNA of the CDR3 is TGTGCCAGCAGCCTAGGCCCTAGCGGGGGGGAGGGAAACATTCAGTACTTC. Translating it yields CASSLGPSGGEGNIQYF.

The V and J genes are TRBV19 and TRBJ1-5; D possibly corresponds to TRBD1 (5 bases). The CDR3 has 17 amino acids. Per the germline V gene, CDR1 is LNHDA and CDR2 is SQIVND (reference sequence). With 3 bases removed from V and 1 base from J, the gap between germline ends came to 16 bases. The chain's CDR3 is CASSIGSQGVSNQPQHF. The DNA of the CDR3 is TGTGCCAGTAGTATCGGCAGTCAAGGGGTCAGCAATCAGCCCCAGCATTTT.

This clone has only one observation. The rearrangement uses TRBV5-5 and TRBJ2-1; D perhaps matches TRBD1 (6 bases). CDR1 is SGHKS and CDR2 is YYEKEE in the germline V gene (reference sequence). V was trimmed by 3 bases and J by 0 bases, leaving 16 bases between them. The CDR3 contains 17 residues. CDR3 in amino acids: CASSSPVTGLSYNEQFF. Written as DNA, the CDR3 is TGTGCCAGCAGCTCGCCGGTGACAGGACTCTCCTACAATGAGCAGTTCTTC.

This chain uses TRBV4-1 with TRBJ2-1; 10 bases are a match to TRBD1. The V segment lost 2 bases and the J segment 0 bases; nucleotides outside the gene matches: 10. Looked up from germline, CDR1 is MGHRA and CDR2 is YSYEKL. This CDR3 has 19 residues. The CDR3, as DNA: TGCGCCAGCAGCCAAAGGGGACAGGGGATAAGGGGCTCCTACAATGAGCAGTTCTTC. Translating gives CASSQRGQGIRGSYNEQFF.

V is TRBV5-8 and J is TRBJ1-3; D is uncertain. From germline, CDR1 is SGHTS and CDR2 YDEGEE. This CDR3 is built from 17 residues. With 0 bases removed from V and 0 bases from J, the gap between germline ends came to 13 bases. CDR3 bases: TGTGCCAGCAGCTTGGGTGGCCAGGCCTTCTCTGGAAACACCATATATTTT. It yields the protein CASSLGGQAFSGNTIYF.

V and J are TRBV27 and TRBJ2-3; 12 bases agree with TRBD2. Germline CDR1 is MNHEY and CDR2 is SMNVEV (reference sequence). CDR3 size: 16 residues. V shed 6 bases, J shed 2 bases, and the junction held 6 bases outside the gene matches. The DNA of the CDR3 is TGTGCCAGCAGGCGACTAGCGGGGGCTATCACAGATACGCAGTATTTT. Protein sequence: CASRRLAGAITDTQYF.

As concerns this clone: Different DNA sequences within this sample yield the same CDR3. The chain has TRBV12-3 or TRBV12-4 and TRBJ1-2; 9 bases line up with TRBD1. With V trimmed by 3 bases and J by 6 bases, 2 bases remained unmatched. This CDR3 region has 13 residues. The CDR3: CASSFRDRDGYTF. The CDR3 DNA reads as TGTGCCAGCAGTTTTAGGGACAGGGATGGCTACACCTTC.

The rearrangement links TRBV24-1 to TRBJ2-5, with a possible D match to TRBD2 (6 bases). Per the germline V gene, CDR1 is KGHDR and CDR2 is SFDVKD. Trimming left V 4 bases short and J 2 bases short, with 13 bases between. This CDR3 comprises 15 residues. The CDR3 nucleotides read TGTGCCACCAGTGAAAGGAGGGGATTACAAGAGACCCAGTACTTC. Its protein product is CATSERRGLQETQYF.

For this clone: Additional DNA sequences in this sample encode the identical CDR3. The DNA for the CDR3 is TGTGCCAGCAGCTTGGCGGGGGGCAGCAATCAGCCCCAGCATTTT. This gives the protein CASSLAGGSNQPQHF. V is TRBV7-9 and J is TRBJ1-5, with a possible D match to TRBD1 (6 bases). The V and J ends lost 3 bases and 1 base respectively, with 10 bases between them. Germline CDR1 is SEHNR and CDR2 is FQNEAQ (reference sequence). The CDR3 covers 15 residues. Variable domain in full (rest from reference TRBV7-9 and TRBJ1-5): DTGVSQNPRHKITKRGQNVTFRCDPISEHNRLYWYRQTLGQGPEFLTYFQNEAQLEKSRLLSDRFSAERPKGSFSTLEIQRTEQGDSAMYLCASSLAGGSNQPQHFGDGTRLSIL.

This chain connects TRBV3-1 (or the pseudogene TRBV3-2) to TRBJ1-4; 9 bases are shared with TRBD1. Per the germline V gene, CDR1 is LGHDT and CDR2 is YNNKEL (reference sequence). After removal of 1 base from V and 8 bases from J, the junction contained 11 bases not matched to a gene. The CDR3 has 17 residues. The CDR3: CASSQGYRGLWGEKLFF. The DNA of the CDR3 is TGTGCCAGCAGCCAAGGTTACAGGGGGCTTTGGGGGGAAAAACTGTTTTTT.

This sequence joins TRBV9 and TRBJ1-1; maybe TRBD1 (5 bases). Germline V gives CDR1 SGDLS, CDR2 YYNGEE. Trimming removed 0 bases at V and 0 bases at J, with 9 bases between. The CDR3 is 15 amino acids. The CDR3 protein is CASSVGRGLNTEAFF. Written as DNA, the CDR3 is TGTGCCAGCAGCGTAGGGAGGGGCCTGAACACTGAAGCTTTCTTT.

CDR3 DNA sequence: TGTGCCAGCAGTTACTACCGAATCGAGGGAGGCTATGGCTACACCTTC. Protein sequence: CASSYYRIEGGYGYTF. This chain uses TRBV6-5 with TRBJ1-2; D is undetermined. CDR3 length: 16 residues. V lost 1 base and J lost 4, with 16 bases in between. In germline, CDR1 is MNHEY, CDR2 SVGAGI.